This T cell receptor beta chain was found in a study of blood T cell repertoires in COVID-19. Study-level background: There were acute and convalescent COVID-19 samples, and they came from the United States, Italy and Spain. The cDNA or gDNA used as material had been derived from T cells, B-cell-depleted T cells, or PBMCs.

Original processing methods: Amplifying reference gene primers gave estimates of nucleated cell counts. Profiling relied on immunoSEQ multiplex PCR, and the TCRdb table lists in-frame clones only, not all of them. That table gives V, J and clone size, and the DNA gave D and trimming. The sample shows about 120,000 clones, approximately 90% of them seen only once. The V end lost 3 bases, the J end lost 4 bases, and 16 bases lay between the germline ends. The CDR3 is 16 residues long. The germline gives CDR1 KGHSH, CDR2 LQKENI. V and J are TRBV18 and TRBJ1-3; maybe TRBD1 (5 bases). Sequenced: peripheral blood. The TCR originated in a human donor with active COVID-19. The donor label of this sample is uncertain. The CDR3 region has the DNA TGTGCCAGCTCACCGATGAGAGGGACTTACGGAAACACCATATATTTT. Its translation is CASSPMRGTYGNTIYF. Full variable domain (outside the CDR3, taken from reference TRBV18 and TRBJ1-3): NAGVMQNPRHLVRRRGQEARLRCSPMKGHSHVYWYRQLPEEGLKFMVYLQKENIIDESGMPKERFSAEFPKEGPSILRIQQVVRGDSAAYFCASSPMRGTYGNTIYFGEGSWLTVV.